These 29 T cell receptor beta chains came from one sample sequenced in a study of T cell responses to AZD1222 COVID-19 vaccine. Repertoires were generated with immunoSEQ multiplex PCR, while TCRdb's copy carries only in-frame clones and drops some. The sample lists around 190,000 clones, approximately 91% occurring once. The sample here was peripheral blood, taken 28 days after the second AZD1222 dose. Receptors originate from an adult who received the AZD1222 COVID-19 vaccine.

The genes are TRBV10-1 and TRBJ2-7; TRBD1 agrees at 10 bases. V lost 6 bases to trimming and J lost 3 bases; unmatched junction nucleotides: 5. The germline gives CDR1 WNHNN, CDR2 SYGVQD (reference sequence). The CDR3 totals 14 residues. The CDR3 reads CASSSGTGVYEQYF. The CDR3 DNA reads as TGCGCCAGCAGCTCCGGGACAGGGGTCTACGAGCAGTACTTC.

Written as DNA, the CDR3 is TGTGCCAGCTCACGGGCCAGGGGCGCCTATGGCTACACCTTC. Translated: CASSRARGAYGYTF. V is TRBV18 and J is TRBJ1-2, with D possibly matching TRBD1 (6 bases). The V end lost 4 bases, the J end lost 4 bases, and 13 bases lay between the germline ends. Germline-derived CDR1 and CDR2 are KGHSH and LQKENI. This CDR3 contains 14 residues.

The genes are TRBV6-6 and TRBJ2-3; D is ambiguous. Germline loops: CDR1 MNHNY, CDR2 SVGAGI (reference sequence). V dropped 6 bases and J dropped 2 bases, with 15 bases sitting between them. The CDR3 contains 15 residues. In nucleotides, the CDR3 is TGTGCCAGCAGCCCCCTTGAACGGGTCACAGATACGCAGTATTTT. It translates to CASSPLERVTDTQYF.

The chain has TRBV19 and TRBJ2-1; 9 bases align to TRBD1. V trimming: 5 bases; J trimming: 8 bases; junction bases outside the gene matches: 7. CDR1 is LNHDA and CDR2 is SQIVND in the germline V gene (reference sequence). This CDR3 is 14 amino acids long. CDR3: CASSDWDRVYEQFF. Here the CDR3 DNA reads TGTGCCAGTAGTGATTGGGACAGGGTATATGAGCAGTTCTTC.

The rearrangement uses TRBV2 and TRBJ2-5; 7 nucleotides align to TRBD2. The junction had 13 bases not matched to a gene; V was cut back by 2 bases and J by 7 bases. This CDR3 region has 16 residues. In germline, CDR1 is SNHLY, CDR2 FYNNEI. The CDR3 coding sequence is TGTGCCAGCAGTGAACAGGGACTATCCGGTGTAGGGACCCAGTACTTC. The encoded protein is CASSEQGLSGVGTQYF.

The chain combines TRBV18 with TRBJ2-1; D not certain. The CDR3 has 16 residues. Germline V gene data show CDR1 as KGHSH and CDR2 as LQKENI. Trimming pared 2 bases from V and 0 bases from J, leaving 11 bases between. CDR3 residues: CASSPTSPDSYNEQFF. Here the CDR3 DNA reads TGTGCCAGCTCACCAACCAGTCCGGACTCCTACAATGAGCAGTTCTTC.

The genes are TRBV4-3 and TRBJ2-3, with D possibly called TRBD1 or TRBD2 (5 bases each). This CDR3 is 14 amino acids long. V was cut by 4 bases and J by 2 bases, with 10 bases left in between. Germline CDR1 and CDR2: LGHNA and YSLEER. The CDR3 DNA reads as TGCGCCAGCAGCCTAGGGGACGTCACAGATACGCAGTATTTT. Protein sequence: CASSLGDVTDTQYF.

The V gene is TRBV5-1, the J gene TRBJ1-6; D unclear. Trimming pared 1 base from V and 8 bases from J, leaving 13 bases between. The CDR3 sequence is 15 residues long. Germline V lookup: CDR1 SGHRS, CDR2 YFSETQ. The CDR3 region has the DNA TGCGCCAGCAGCTTGACGGACCGTCGCGATTCACCCCTCCACTTT. It is translated as CASSLTDRRDSPLHF. Using reference TRBV5-1 and TRBJ1-6 for the parts outside the CDR3, the full variable domain is KAGVTQTPRYLIKTRGQQVTLSCSPISGHRSVSWYQQTPGQGLQFLFEYFSETQRNKGNFPGRFSGRQFSNSRSEMNVSTLELGDSALYLCASSLTDRRDSPLHFGNGTRLTVT.

The V gene is TRBV6-5, the J gene TRBJ2-7; no firm D call. This CDR3 spans 13 amino acids. Germline V gene data show CDR1 as MNHEY and CDR2 as SVGAGI. V was shortened by 11 bases and J by 6 bases, with 20 bases between the two germline ends. The CDR3 DNA reads TGTGCCGTCCGATACGACCACCTTCCCGAGCAGTACTTC. Protein: CAVRYDHLPEQYF.

This chain links TRBV11-2 with TRBJ2-1; possible D gene TRBD1, 8 bases. The ends were cut back, 4 bases at V and 12 bases at J, with 19 bases in the middle. Germline V gene sequence: CDR1 SGHAT, CDR2 FQNNGV. The CDR3 is made up of 14 amino acids. The DNA for the CDR3 is TGTGCCAGCAGCTCCACAGGGGGGCCGGGAGGGCAGTTCTTC. As protein: CASSSTGGPGGQFF.

The chain joins TRBV7-2 to TRBJ2-6, with 7 bases matching TRBD2. The V and J ends lost 7 bases and 1 base, in that order; junction bases with no gene match: 4. The length of the CDR3 is 15 residues. CDR1 and CDR2 (germline): SGHTA, FQGNSA. In DNA, the CDR3 is TGTGCCAGCACCCACGGGGGGTCTGGGGCCAACGTCCTGACTTTC. Protein sequence: CASTHGGSGANVLTF.

This clone was seen once. V and J are TRBV6-1 and TRBJ2-7, with D tentatively TRBD2 (5 bases). V was pared by 3 bases and J by 3 bases, with 18 bases between. Germline V gene sequence: CDR1 MNHNS, CDR2 SASEGT. CDR3 length: 16 amino acids. CDR3 sequence: CASSDPSAGTSYEQYF. CDR3 in DNA: TGTGCCAGCAGTGACCCCTCGGCGGGCACTAGCTACGAGCAGTACTTC.

The chain has TRBV11-2 and TRBJ2-2; perhaps TRBD1 as D (5 bases). Germline assignment: CDR1 SGHAT and CDR2 FQNNGV. This CDR3 has 16 amino acids. Trimming shortened V by 2 bases and J by 1 base, and 11 bases separated the two germline ends. CDR3: CASSLTRTGNTGELFF. The CDR3 DNA is TGTGCCAGCAGCTTAACCCGTACAGGGAACACCGGGGAGCTGTTTTTT. Together with reference TRBV11-2 and TRBJ2-2, the CDR3 gives the full variable domain: EAGVAQSPRYKIIEKRQSVAFWCNPISGHATLYWYQQILGQGPKLLIQFQNNGVVDDSQLPKDRFSAERLKGVDSTLKIQPAKLEDSAVYLCASSLTRTGNTGELFFGEGSRLTVL.

A few counts support this clone. This chain uses TRBV7-9 with TRBJ2-7; D is undetermined. The CDR3 is made up of 13 amino acids. Germline loops: CDR1 SEHNR, CDR2 FQNEAQ (reference sequence). Trimming removed 5 bases from V and 1 base from J, with 9 bases in between. Here the CDR3 DNA reads TGTGCCAGCAGCCTACTCGGTTCCTACGAGCAGTACTTC. Its translation: CASSLLGSYEQYF.

The rearrangement joins TRBV19 to TRBJ2-6; TRBD1 agrees at 8 bases. This CDR3 comprises 16 residues. Germline CDR1 reads LNHDA; CDR2 reads SQIVND (reference sequence). V gave up 6 bases and J gave up 4 bases; unmatched junction bases: 8. CDR3 sequence (DNA): TGTGCCAGTAGGACAGGGGACTCGGCGGGGGCCAACGTCCTGACTTTC. Translation gives CASRTGDSAGANVLTF.

This clone appeared a single time. The V call is TRBV5-4, the J call TRBJ2-5; 10 nucleotides agree with TRBD1. The CDR3 is 15 residues long. J was trimmed by 1 base and V by 3 bases; bases with no gene match: 3. Germline assignment: CDR1 SGHNT and CDR2 YYREEE (reference sequence). CDR3 residues: CASSSGTGVQETQYF. CDR3 sequence (DNA): TGTGCCAGCAGCTCCGGGACAGGGGTCCAAGAGACCCAGTACTTC. Variable domain in full (rest from reference TRBV5-4 and TRBJ2-5): ETGVTQSPTHLIKTRGQQVTLRCSSQSGHNTVSWYQQALGQGPQFIFQYYREEENGRGNFPPRFSGLQFPNYSSELNVNALELDDSALYLCASSSGTGVQETQYFGPGTRLLVL.

This chain connects TRBV19 to TRBJ1-2; TRBD1 aligns across 9 bases. The length of the CDR3 is 16 residues. Germline V CDR1 and CDR2: LNHDA, SQIVND (reference sequence). The J segment lost 5 bases and the V segment lost 8 bases, leaving 15 bases of the junction unmatched. DNA of the CDR3: TGTGCCAGTGACATGGGACAGGGAATTCCGCGTTATGGCTACACCTTC. The encoded protein is CASDMGQGIPRYGYTF.

V is TRBV10-1 and J is TRBJ2-6, with TRBD2 as a possible D gene (6 bases). The V and J ends lost 9 bases and 0 bases respectively, with 18 bases between them. CDR1 and CDR2 (germline): WNHNN, SYGVQD (reference sequence). This CDR3 spans 17 amino acids. The CDR3 protein is CARGGDRVPSGANVLTF. CDR3 coding DNA: TGCGCCAGGGGCGGGGACCGCGTACCCTCTGGGGCCAACGTCCTGACTTTC.

Worth noting for this clone: Different DNA sequences within this sample yield the same CDR3. V usage is TRBV18 and J usage is TRBJ1-5; D may be TRBD1 (5 bases). CDR3 size: 13 residues. Germline assignment: CDR1 KGHSH and CDR2 LQKENI. V gave up 4 bases and J gave up 3 bases, with 7 bases separating them. In DNA, the CDR3 is TGTGCCAGCTCACAGGGGACCAATCAGCCCCAGCATTTT. Amino acid sequence: CASSQGTNQPQHF.

This clone was found once. The chain is built from TRBV6-5 and TRBJ2-3; tentatively, D is TRBD1 (6 bases). This CDR3 is 13 amino acids long. Looked up from germline, CDR1 is MNHEY and CDR2 is SVGAGI. Trimming shortened V by 6 bases and J by 4 bases, and 11 bases separated the two germline ends. The CDR3 region is CASRGQNPDTQYF. DNA of the CDR3: TGTGCCAGCAGGGGACAAAATCCAGATACGCAGTATTTT.

This chain uses TRBV5-5 with TRBJ1-3, with D hard to call. CDR1 and CDR2 from the germline V gene are SGHKS and YYEKEE (reference sequence). The CDR3 covers 14 residues. Trimming shortened V by 2 bases and J by 5 bases, and 11 bases separated the two germline ends. CDR3 nucleotide sequence: TGTGCCAGCAGCTTCACGTGGTCCCGAAACACCATATATTTT. This codes for CASSFTWSRNTIYF.

The rearrangement uses TRBV7-6 and TRBJ2-7; 9 nucleotides agree with TRBD1. The ends lost 3 bases at V and 3 bases at J; junction bases unmatched: 9. The CDR3 is 16 residues long. Per germline, CDR1 SGHVS and CDR2 FNYEAQ. As DNA, the CDR3 is TGTGCCAGCAGCTTCCCCCGGACAGGGGACTTCTACGAGCAGTACTTC. Translation: CASSFPRTGDFYEQYF.

This chain connects TRBV9 to TRBJ2-1; 9 bases fit TRBD2. This CDR3 has 18 residues. Germline-derived CDR1 and CDR2 are SGDLS and YYNGEE. Unmatched junction bases numbered 22, after V lost 5 bases and J lost 10 bases. This CDR3 is CASSWEASGAPKFREQFF. CDR3 coding DNA: TGTGCCAGCAGTTGGGAGGCTAGCGGGGCCCCAAAATTCAGGGAGCAGTTCTTC.

This chain links TRBV20-1 with TRBJ1-2; unclear D gene. The CDR3 runs to 13 residues. Germline loops: CDR1 DFQATT, CDR2 SNEGSKA (reference sequence). V was pared by 3 bases and J by 8 bases, with 16 bases between. CDR3 sequence: CSASNSVTGGYTF. In DNA, the CDR3 is TGCAGTGCTAGTAATTCTGTTACGGGGGGCTACACCTTC.

This chain links TRBV5-1 with TRBJ2-7, with a tentative D call TRBD2 (5 bases). The CDR3 sequence is 14 residues long. The V end lost 1 base, the J end lost 0 bases, and 8 bases lay between the germline ends. CDR1 and CDR2 (germline): SGHRS, YFSETQ. Here the CDR3 reads CASSLLALSYEQYF. CDR3 nucleotide sequence: TGCGCCAGCAGCTTGCTAGCCCTCTCCTACGAGCAGTACTTC.

This chain links TRBV5-1 with TRBJ2-7, with D perhaps assigned TRBD1 or TRBD2 (5 bases each). Germline CDR1 and CDR2: SGHRS and YFSETQ. The CDR3 is 15 residues long. Trimming took off 2 bases at V and 1 base at J, with 13 bases between the two ends. CDR3 in amino acids: CASSFLRDVSYEQYF. For the CDR3, the DNA is TGCGCCAGCAGCTTCCTCCGGGACGTGTCCTACGAGCAGTACTTC.

This chain connects TRBV5-6 to TRBJ1-1; D unclear. V was shortened by 2 bases and J by 0 bases, with 11 bases between the two germline ends. CDR1 and CDR2 from the germline V gene are SGHDT and YYEEEE. This CDR3 region has 15 residues. The CDR3 reads CASSLKRLMNTEAFF. For the CDR3, the DNA is TGTGCCAGCAGCTTAAAAAGGCTAATGAACACTGAAGCTTTCTTT. Full variable domain (rest looked up from reference TRBV5-6 and TRBJ1-1): DAGVTQSPTHLIKTRGQQVTLRCSPKSGHDTVSWYQQALGQGPQFIFQYYEEEERQRGNFPDRFSGHQFPNYSSELNVNALLLGDSALYLCASSLKRLMNTEAFFGQGTRLTVV.

The V call is TRBV6-5, the J call TRBJ1-2; D gene uncertain. V lost 0 bases and J 6 bases, leaving 8 bases between the germline ends. The CDR3 is 13 residues long. The germline gives CDR1 MNHEY, CDR2 SVGAGI. The CDR3 protein is CASSYSSFHGYTF. The CDR3 DNA follows: TGTGCCAGCAGTTACTCGTCTTTCCATGGCTACACCTTC.

This chain links TRBV19 with TRBJ2-5; possibly TRBD1 for D (6 bases). The CDR3 sequence is 17 residues long. Trimming removed 5 bases at V and 0 bases at J, with 19 bases between. Germline lookup yields CDR1 LNHDA and CDR2 SQIVND (reference sequence). The CDR3 sequence is CASSPGVGIGYQETQYF. The CDR3 bases are TGTGCCAGTAGTCCAGGGGTAGGGATAGGGTACCAAGAGACCCAGTACTTC.